A selection of T cell receptor beta chains follows, all from one sample in a study of cytomegalovirus exposure and HLA in healthy donors. Here immunoSEQ multiplex PCR was the method, and the copy in TCRdb shows in-frame clones only, minus some. The sample consists of tens of thousands of clones, about two thirds of them appearing once. The specimen sequenced was PBMCs. These receptor sequences come from a woman in her forties or fifties in good health and CMV-seropositive. Each CDR3 is given with its conserved first and last residue. The D gene is left open where the match is weak. For some rows the clone size is stated as once, few or many, or as a class when expanded; others skip it.

v_call,clone_size,j_call,d_call,cdr3_aa,cdr3_nt
TRBV18,NA,TRBJ2-5,TRBD1,CASSPPDRGSETQYF,TGTGCCAGCTCACCACCGGACAGGGGAAGCGAGACCCAGTACTTC
TRBV10-3,NA,TRBJ1-1,TRBD1,CAISESGQGGTEAFF,TGTGCCATCAGTGAGTCCGGACAGGGCGGAACTGAAGCTTTCTTT
TRBV7-9,NA,TRBJ1-3,NA,CASSSAEDTIYF,TGTGCCAGCAGCTCGGCCGAGGACACCATATATTTT
TRBV7-9,NA,TRBJ1-1,TRBD1,CASSPGTGGNTEAFF,TGTGCCAGCAGCCCCGGGACAGGAGGGAACACTGAAGCTTTCTTT
TRBV5-1,NA,TRBJ2-3,NA,CASSSPPGAASTDTQYF,TGCGCCAGCAGCAGCCCGCCAGGGGCAGCCAGCACAGATACGCAGTATTTT
TRBV27,NA,TRBJ1-4,NA,CASSKGVREKLFF,TGTGCCAGCAGTAAGGGGGTTAGGGAAAAACTGTTTTTT
TRBV11-2,once,TRBJ1-2,NA,CASSSLTRRRDYGYTF,TGTGCCAGCAGCTCCCTAACGAGGCGGAGAGACTATGGCTACACCTTC
TRBV13,NA,TRBJ1-1,NA,CASSLGLGGGNTEAFF,TGTGCCAGCAGCTTAGGCCTCGGGGGAGGAAACACTGAAGCTTTCTTT
TRBV19,few,TRBJ2-1,TRBD2,CASSIAGGTYNEQFF,TGTGCCAGTAGTATCGCGGGGGGGACCTACAATGAGCAGTTCTTC
TRBV4-2,NA,TRBJ2-7,NA,CASSLDSEQYF,TGTGCCAGCAGCCTGGACAGCGAGCAGTACTTC
TRBV10-2,NA,TRBJ2-2,NA,CASSDAVTGELFF,TGCGCCAGCAGTGATGCAGTAACCGGGGAGCTGTTTTTT
TRBV7-6,NA,TRBJ1-4,NA,CASSSGPRGLETNEKLFF,TGTGCCAGCAGCTCGGGTCCCAGGGGCCTCGAAACTAATGAAAAACTGTTTTTT
TRBV4-1,NA,TRBJ2-5,NA,CASSQPRRTGLGQYF,TGCGCCAGCAGCCAACCCCGGCGAACAGGGTTGGGGCAGTACTTC
TRBV7-8,NA,TRBJ2-1,NA,CASSLAQRDSDFHNEQFF,TGTGCCAGCAGCTTAGCCCAACGGGACTCAGATTTCCACAATGAGCAGTTCTTC
TRBV25-1,NA,TRBJ1-4,TRBD1,CASKGGRGRRKLFF,TGTGCCAGCAAAGGGGGCAGGGGGCGGCGAAAACTGTTTTTT
TRBV7-9,few,TRBJ2-7,NA,CASSLSYEQYF,TGTGCCAGCAGCTTGAGTTACGAGCAGTACTTC
TRBV4-1,NA,TRBJ1-4,NA,CASSLLSSDEKLFF,TGCGCCAGCAGCCTTCTGAGCTCCGATGAAAAACTGTTTTTT
TRBV6-1,few,TRBJ2-7,TRBD1,CASSEQGRYEQYF,TGTGCCAGCAGCGAACAGGGGCGCTACGAGCAGTACTTC
TRBV7-9,few,TRBJ1-2,TRBD1,CASSLFVGGGYGYTF,TGTGCCAGCAGCTTATTCGTAGGGGGCGGATATGGCTACACCTTC
TRBV7-9,NA,TRBJ2-5,NA,CASRPITGVQETQYF,TGTGCCAGCAGGCCTATCACCGGGGTCCAAGAGACCCAGTACTTC
TRBV10-2,few,TRBJ1-4,NA,CASSDRTNEKLFF,TGCGCCAGCAGTGACCGAACTAATGAAAAACTGTTTTTT
TRBV27,NA,TRBJ2-3,NA,CASKLEGAPTADTQYF,TGTGCCAGCAAGTTGGAGGGGGCCCCGACGGCAGATACGCAGTATTTT
TRBV27,NA,TRBJ1-5,NA,CASSSLQGPYSNQPQHF,TGTGCCAGCAGTTCCTTACAGGGCCCCTATAGCAATCAGCCCCAGCATTTT
TRBV14,NA,TRBJ1-2,NA,CASSQLGGVYGYTF,TGTGCCAGCAGCCAACTTGGCGGAGTCTATGGCTACACCTTC
TRBV18,NA,TRBJ1-4,NA,CASSPTVATNEKLFF,TGTGCCAGCTCACCGACAGTTGCAACTAATGAAAAACTGTTTTTT
TRBV2,NA,TRBJ2-3,NA,CASSESTDTQYF,TGTGCCAGCAGTGAATCTACAGATACGCAGTATTTT
TRBV5-1,NA,TRBJ1-6,NA,CASSSGFDSPLHF,TGCGCCAGCAGCTCCGGGTTTGATTCACCTCTCCACTTT
TRBV2,few,TRBJ2-5,TRBD2,CASGASGYQETQYF,TGTGCCAGCGGGGCTAGCGGGTATCAAGAGACCCAGTACTTC
TRBV11-2,once,TRBJ1-4,NA,CASSSSPYNEKLFF,TGTGCCAGCAGCTCTAGTCCCTATAATGAAAAACTGTTTTTT
TRBV19,NA,TRBJ2-3,NA,CASSIDPYTSDTQYF,TGTGCCAGTAGTATAGATCCTTACACCTCAGATACGCAGTATTTT
TRBV4-1,NA,TRBJ2-7,TRBD2,CASSQGMGLSYEQYF,TGCGCCAGCAGCCAAGGGATGGGACTATCCTACGAGCAGTACTTC
TRBV10-3,NA,TRBJ1-2,TRBD1,CAISDTGQGPPGYTF,TGTGCCATCAGTGATACGGGACAGGGTCCCCCTGGCTACACCTTC
TRBV7-6,NA,TRBJ2-3,NA,CASSLGGNTDTQYF,TGTGCCAGCAGCTTAGGCGGAAACACAGATACGCAGTATTTT
TRBV28,few,TRBJ1-1,TRBD1,CASSVSSGQMNTEAFF,TGTGCCAGCAGTGTATCTTCGGGACAGATGAACACTGAAGCTTTCTTT
TRBV7-8,NA,TRBJ1-2,TRBD1,CASSLAGQGSTNYGYTF,TGTGCCAGCAGCCTCGCGGGACAGGGTTCGACTAACTATGGCTACACCTTC
TRBV5-1,NA,TRBJ2-1,TRBD1,CASSLSLGQRYNEQFF,TGCGCCAGCAGCTTGTCCCTGGGACAGAGATACAATGAGCAGTTCTTC
TRBV7-9,NA,TRBJ1-2,NA,CASSLGGRIQGYTF,TGTGCCAGCAGCTTAGGGGGGAGGATTCAAGGCTACACCTTC
TRBV9,NA,TRBJ1-2,NA,CASSVAGDPLNYGYTF,TGTGCCAGCAGCGTAGCGGGGGATCCCCTTAACTATGGCTACACCTTC
TRBV4-1,NA,TRBJ2-6,NA,CASSQPGTSGANVLTF,TGCGCCAGCAGCCAACCCGGGACTTCTGGGGCCAACGTCCTGACTTTC
TRBV19,once,TRBJ1-5,NA,CASSIDREQPQHF,TGTGCCAGTAGTATAGATCGGGAACAGCCCCAGCATTTT
TRBV6-5,medium-sized,TRBJ1-1,NA,CASSYTENTEAFF,TGTGCCAGCAGTTACACAGAGAACACTGAAGCTTTCTTT
TRBV4-1,NA,TRBJ2-1,NA,CASSQFRGRVNEQFF,TGCGCCAGCAGCCAGTTCCGAGGCAGGGTCAATGAGCAGTTCTTC
TRBV30,NA,TRBJ1-4,NA,CAWKVAGAGEKLFF,TGTGCCTGGAAAGTTGCGGGGGCGGGTGAAAAACTGTTTTTT
TRBV6-5,few,TRBJ1-4,TRBD1,CASSFGTVNEKLFF,TGTGCCAGCAGTTTCGGGACAGTTAATGAAAAACTGTTTTTT
TRBV5-4,NA,TRBJ1-2,TRBD1,CASRGDRGNYGYTF,TGTGCCAGCAGGGGGGACAGGGGGAACTATGGCTACACCTTC
TRBV30,NA,TRBJ2-5,NA,CAWSVAGQTQYF,TGTGCCTGGAGTGTTGCGGGGCAGACCCAGTACTTC
TRBV5-1,once,TRBJ1-4,NA,CASSSEDPNEKLFF,TGCGCCAGCAGCTCGGAGGACCCTAATGAAAAACTGTTTTTT
TRBV9,NA,TRBJ1-5,TRBD1,CASSAGTVNQPQHF,TGTGCCAGCAGCGCGGGGACAGTCAATCAGCCCCAGCATTTT
TRBV6-1,few,TRBJ2-5,NA,CASSESRGRQETQYF,TGTGCCAGCAGTGAAAGCAGGGGCCGGCAAGAGACCCAGTACTTC
TRBV6-1,NA,TRBJ1-2,NA,CASSESGDYGYTF,TGTGCCAGCAGTGAATCAGGGGACTATGGCTACACCTTC
TRBV19,NA,TRBJ2-5,TRBD1,CASSMNRGGQETQYF,TGTGCCAGTAGTATGAACAGGGGTGGCCAAGAGACCCAGTACTTC